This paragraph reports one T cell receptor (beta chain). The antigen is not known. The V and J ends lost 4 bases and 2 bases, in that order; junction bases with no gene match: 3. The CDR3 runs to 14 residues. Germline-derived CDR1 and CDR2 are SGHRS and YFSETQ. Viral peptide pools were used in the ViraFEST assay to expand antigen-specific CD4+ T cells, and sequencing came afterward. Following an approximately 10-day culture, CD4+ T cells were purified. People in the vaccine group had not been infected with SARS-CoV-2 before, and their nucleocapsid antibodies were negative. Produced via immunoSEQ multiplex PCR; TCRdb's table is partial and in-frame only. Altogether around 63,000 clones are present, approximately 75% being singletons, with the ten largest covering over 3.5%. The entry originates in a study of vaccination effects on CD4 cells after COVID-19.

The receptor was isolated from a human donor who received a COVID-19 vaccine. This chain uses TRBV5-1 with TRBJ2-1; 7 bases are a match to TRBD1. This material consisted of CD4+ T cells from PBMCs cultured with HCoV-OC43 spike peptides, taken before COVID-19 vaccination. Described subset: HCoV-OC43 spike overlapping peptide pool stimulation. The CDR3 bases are TGCGCCAGCAGCGTCCAGGGGGCCTACAATGAGCAGTTCTTC. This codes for CASSVQGAYNEQFF.